These T cell receptor beta chains were read from a single sample in a study of blood T cell repertoires in COVID-19. Here immunoSEQ multiplex PCR was the method, and the copy in TCRdb shows in-frame clones only, minus some. The sample has about 100,000 clones, approximately 87% seen once. Material for sequencing was peripheral blood. The receptor source for this set is a human donor with active COVID-19. The donor label of this sample is uncertain. CDR3s include the opening cysteine and the closing phenylalanine or tryptophan.

CASSQALLGQTGNTIYF	TRBV4-3	TRBJ1-3
CASSLRLVGSGETQYF	TRBV4-2	TRBJ2-5
CASSDLGQGSSPLHF	TRBV18	TRBJ1-6
CASSQDTSGLDYEQYF	TRBV4-3	TRBJ2-7
CASSVGQGSNQPQHF	TRBV9	TRBJ1-5
CASGDGQGSEAFF	TRBV27	TRBJ1-1
CASSVGGLGETQYF	TRBV9	TRBJ2-5
CASSSPDGTGRKETQYF	TRBV5-6	TRBJ2-5
CASSHQLASDTQYF	TRBV4-2	TRBJ2-3
CASAGQGLSNYGYTF	TRBV6-5	TRBJ1-2
CASSLSVDTQYF	TRBV7-9	TRBJ2-3
CASGQGAGYEKLFF	TRBV30	TRBJ1-4
CASRTGDNEQFF	TRBV7-6	TRBJ2-1
CASSLDRGRVEKLFF	TRBV3-1/TRBV3-2	TRBJ1-4
CSVFGGGNYGYTF	TRBV29-1	TRBJ1-2
CASSLSFAGQDGYTF	TRBV27	TRBJ1-2
CASSLPDNFYGYTF	TRBV28	TRBJ1-2